The T cell receptor (beta chain) under discussion was sequenced for a study of cytomegalovirus exposure and HLA in healthy donors. Study details: Out of 398 genotyped donors, roughly 80% belonged to the Caucasian-associated ancestry cluster.

Overall study results and limits: Earlier analysis looked at TCR beta V segments, and most were productive about 90% or about 30% of the time. Some TCR beta chains (roughly 160 of them) were listed as cytomegalovirus-associated. Certain indistinguishable V segments, among them TRBV6-2 and TRBV6-3, were excluded.

As to this clone: What it recognizes is unknown.

The primer mix had 60 Vbeta and 13 Jbeta primers. Some clones are missing from TCRdb's copy, which holds only in-frame ones; the method was immunoSEQ multiplex PCR. Of about 120,000 clones in the sample, roughly 83% were seen once. Germline CDR1 GTSNPN, CDR2 SVGIG (reference sequence). V lost 7 bases to trimming and J lost 0 bases; unmatched junction nucleotides: 2. The CDR3 length is 12 residues. Source material: PBMCs. The sequence derives from a man between 25 and 39 years old in good health and CMV-seropositive. The rearrangement uses TRBV30 and TRBJ1-1, with 7 bases lining up with TRBD1. This CDR3 reads CASDRLNTEAFF. CDR3 in DNA: TGTGCCTCGGACAGGTTGAACACTGAAGCTTTCTTT.